Each of the 6 T cell receptor beta chains below was sequenced from the same sample in a study of response to subunit inactivated influenza vaccine. MiXCR was run by TCRdb on the RT-PCR reads, yielding one entry per CDR3 protein. The sample includes under 750,000 distinct CDR3 sequences, approximately 12% of them seen just once. The source material was PBMCs from blood, sampled on the day of vaccination. The receptors come from a man in his forties or fifties who received an inactivated influenza vaccine.

A single count supports this clonotype. This chain joins TRBV5-1 and TRBJ2-2, with D possibly being TRBD2 (5 bases). The CDR3 spans 14 residues. Trimming left V 2 bases short and J 6 bases short, with 11 bases between. From germline, CDR1 is SGHRS and CDR2 YFSETQ. CDR3 in amino acids: CASSFDAGAGELFF. CDR3 DNA sequence: TGCGCCAGCAGCTTCGATGCCGGGGCCGGGGAGCTGTTTTTT.

The chain has TRBV6-5 and TRBJ1-2; TRBD1 aligns across 10 bases. After removal of 2 bases from V and 7 bases from J, the junction contained 4 bases not matched to a gene. The CDR3 spans 14 residues. Germline V lookup: CDR1 MNHEY, CDR2 SVGAGI. This CDR3 reads CASSYRDRGSGYTF. CDR3 bases: TGTGCCAGCAGTTACCGGGACAGGGGATCTGGCTACACCTTC.

This clonotype was observed a handful of times. J is TRBJ2-3 and V is TRBV5-1; D unclear. Germline V gene sequence: CDR1 SGHRS, CDR2 YFSETQ. CDR3 size: 14 residues. Trimming took off 0 bases at V and 2 bases at J, with 7 bases between the two ends. CDR3 loop: CASSLARDTDTQYF. DNA of the CDR3: TGCGCCAGCAGCTTGGCCAGAGACACAGATACGCAGTATTTT.

The chain employs TRBV2 and TRBJ2-1; TRBD2 agrees at 9 bases. The CDR3 contains 13 residues. Germline V gene lookup returns CDR1 SNHLY and CDR2 FYNNEI. The ends lost 6 bases at V and 11 bases at J; junction bases unmatched: 8. The CDR3 DNA reads TGTGCCAGCAGGGGGGTTCTAGCGGGACAGCAGTTCTTC. Translation: CASRGVLAGQQFF.

This clonotype was detected a few times. V usage is TRBV6-1 and J usage is TRBJ2-2; D is perhaps TRBD2 (6 bases). V was trimmed by 5 bases and J by 4 bases, leaving 17 bases between them. This CDR3 spans 16 amino acids. The germline V gene encodes CDR1 MNHNS and CDR2 SASEGT. The DNA for the CDR3 is TGTGCCAGCAGTCCCCTCCGAGCGGGCGGCACCGGGGAGCTGTTTTTT. As protein: CASSPLRAGGTGELFF.

This chain uses TRBV20-1 with TRBJ2-1, with TRBD2 matching 8 bases. CDR1 is DFQATT, CDR2 SNEGSKA, per germline (reference sequence). J gave up 10 bases and V 1 base, and 6 bases lay outside the gene matches. This CDR3 has 13 amino acids. The CDR3 protein is CSARGRGGWEQFF. The CDR3 DNA reads as TGCAGTGCTAGAGGTCGGGGGGGCTGGGAGCAGTTCTTC.